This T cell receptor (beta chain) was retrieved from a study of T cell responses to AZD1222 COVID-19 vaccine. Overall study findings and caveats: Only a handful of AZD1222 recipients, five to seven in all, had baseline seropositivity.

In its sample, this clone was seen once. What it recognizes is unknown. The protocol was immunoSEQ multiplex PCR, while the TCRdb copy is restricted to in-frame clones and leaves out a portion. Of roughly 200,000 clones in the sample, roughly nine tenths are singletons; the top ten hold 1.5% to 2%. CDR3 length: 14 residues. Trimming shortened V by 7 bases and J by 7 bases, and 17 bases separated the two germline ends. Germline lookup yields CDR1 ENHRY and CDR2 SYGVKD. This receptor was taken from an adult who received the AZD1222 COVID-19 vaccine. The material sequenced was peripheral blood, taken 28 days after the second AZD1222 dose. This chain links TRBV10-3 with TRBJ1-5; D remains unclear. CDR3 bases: TGTGCCATCAACGACTTGGGCGGCGGACAGCCCCAGCATTTT. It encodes CAINDLGGGQPQHF.